This section outlines one TCR beta chain sequence together with its context. The data originate from a study of technical replicates of blood from a handful of donors. Sequencing used immunoSEQ multiplex PCR; TCRdb keeps in-frame clones, though not all of them. This sample yields 75,000 to 100,000 clones, of which roughly 94% are seen a single time; around 0.23% belongs to the top ten. The CDR3 loop spans 15 amino acids. Germline loops: CDR1 LGHNT, CDR2 FRNRAP. The V end was cut by 0 bases, the J end by 2 bases, with 10 bases between. The receptor comes from a human donor in good health. The specimen was T cells isolated from PBMCs. This rearrangement joins TRBV12-5 to TRBJ1-2; maybe TRBD1 (5 bases). The CDR3 sequence: CASGLVPGINYGYTF. CDR3 bases: TGTGCTAGTGGTTTGGTCCCAGGGATAAACTATGGCTACACCTTC. The variable domain in full, with the rest retrieved from reference TRBV12-5 and TRBJ1-2, is DARVTQTPRHKVTEMGQEVTMRCQPILGHNTVFWYRQTMMQGLELLAYFRNRAPLDDSGMPKDRFSAEMPDATLATLKIQPSEPRDSAVYFCASGLVPGINYGYTFGSGTRLTVV.